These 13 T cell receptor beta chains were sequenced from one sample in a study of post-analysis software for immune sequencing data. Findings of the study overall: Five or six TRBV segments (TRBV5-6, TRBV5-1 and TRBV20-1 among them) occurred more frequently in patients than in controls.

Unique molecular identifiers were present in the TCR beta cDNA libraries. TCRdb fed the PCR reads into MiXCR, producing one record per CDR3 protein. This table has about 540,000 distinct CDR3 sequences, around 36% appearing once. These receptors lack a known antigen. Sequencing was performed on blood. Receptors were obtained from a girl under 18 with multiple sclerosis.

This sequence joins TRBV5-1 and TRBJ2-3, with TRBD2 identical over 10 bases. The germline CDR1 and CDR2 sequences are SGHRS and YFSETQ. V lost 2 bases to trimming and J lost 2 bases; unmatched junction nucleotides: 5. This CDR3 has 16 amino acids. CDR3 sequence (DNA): TGCGCCAGCAGCTTAGCGGGGACTAGCGCCACAGATACGCAGTATTTT. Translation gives CASSLAGTSATDTQYF.

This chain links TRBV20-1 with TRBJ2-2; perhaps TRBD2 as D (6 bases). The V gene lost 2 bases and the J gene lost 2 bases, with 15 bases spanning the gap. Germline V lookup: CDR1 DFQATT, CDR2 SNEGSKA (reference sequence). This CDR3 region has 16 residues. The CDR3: CSARPSGTSNTGELFF. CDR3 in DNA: TGCAGTGCTAGACCCTCGGGGACTTCTAACACCGGGGAGCTGTTTTTT.

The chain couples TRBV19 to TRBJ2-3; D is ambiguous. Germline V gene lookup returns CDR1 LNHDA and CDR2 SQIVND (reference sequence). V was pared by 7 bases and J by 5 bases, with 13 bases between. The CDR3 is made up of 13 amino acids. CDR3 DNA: TGTGCCAGTAAAAGTCTTGCAGGAGATACGCAGTATTTT. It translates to CASKSLAGDTQYF. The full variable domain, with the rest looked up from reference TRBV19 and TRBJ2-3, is DGGITQSPKYLFRKEGQNVTLSCEQNLNHDAMYWYRQDPGQGLRLIYYSQIVNDFQKGDIAEGYSVSREKKESFPLTVTSAQKNPTAFYLCASKSLAGDTQYFGPGTRLTVL.

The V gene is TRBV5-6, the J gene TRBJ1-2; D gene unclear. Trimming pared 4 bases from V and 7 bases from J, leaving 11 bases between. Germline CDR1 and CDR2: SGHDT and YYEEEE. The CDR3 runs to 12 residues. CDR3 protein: CASSRREGGYTF. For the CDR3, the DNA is TGTGCCAGCAGCCGACGGGAGGGTGGCTACACCTTC.

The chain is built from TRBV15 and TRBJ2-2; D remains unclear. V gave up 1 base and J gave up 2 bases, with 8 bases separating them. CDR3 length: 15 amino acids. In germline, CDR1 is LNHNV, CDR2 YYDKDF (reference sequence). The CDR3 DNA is TGTGCCACCAGCAGAGGACGGTCAAACACCGGGGAGCTGTTTTTT. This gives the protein CATSRGRSNTGELFF. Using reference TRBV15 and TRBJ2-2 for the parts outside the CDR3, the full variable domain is DAMVIQNPRYQVTQFGKPVTLSCSQTLNHNVMYWYQQKSSQAPKLLFHYYDKDFNNEADTPDNFQSRRPNTSFCFLDIRSPGLGDTAMYLCATSRGRSNTGELFFGEGSRLTVL.

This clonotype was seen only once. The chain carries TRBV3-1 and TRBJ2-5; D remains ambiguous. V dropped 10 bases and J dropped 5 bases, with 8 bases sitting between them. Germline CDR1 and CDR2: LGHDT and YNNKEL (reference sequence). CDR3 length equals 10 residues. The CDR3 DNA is TGTGCCACCGCGGAGGAGACCCAGTACTTC. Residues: CATAEETQYF.

This CDR3 is CSANDRAGGSDEQFF. CDR3 coding DNA: TGCAGTGCAAACGACCGAGCGGGGGGGTCAGATGAGCAGTTCTTC. The J gene is TRBJ2-1, the V gene TRBV20-1; 10 nucleotides match TRBD2. The ends lost 6 bases at V and 8 bases at J; junction bases unmatched: 13. Germline V gene data show CDR1 as DFQATT and CDR2 as SNEGSKA (reference sequence). This CDR3 spans 15 amino acids.

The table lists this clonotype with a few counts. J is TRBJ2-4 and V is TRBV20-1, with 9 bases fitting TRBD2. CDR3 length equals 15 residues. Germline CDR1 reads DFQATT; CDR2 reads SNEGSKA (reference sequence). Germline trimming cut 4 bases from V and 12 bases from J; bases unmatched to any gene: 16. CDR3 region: CSATPTSGEGEGQYF. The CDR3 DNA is TGCAGTGCTACCCCGACTAGCGGCGAGGGGGAGGGTCAGTACTTC.

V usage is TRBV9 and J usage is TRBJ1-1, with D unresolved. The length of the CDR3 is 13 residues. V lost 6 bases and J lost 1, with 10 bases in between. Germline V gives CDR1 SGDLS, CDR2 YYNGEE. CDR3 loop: CASKPLGNTEAFF. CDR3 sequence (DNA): TGTGCCAGCAAACCCCTTGGGAACACTGAAGCTTTCTTT.

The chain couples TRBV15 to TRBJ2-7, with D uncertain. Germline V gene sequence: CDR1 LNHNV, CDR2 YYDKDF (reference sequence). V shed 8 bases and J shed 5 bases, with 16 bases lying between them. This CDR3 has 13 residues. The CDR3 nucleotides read TGTGCCACCGCTTTCCGGGCAGGCCACGAGCAGTACTTC. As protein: CATAFRAGHEQYF.

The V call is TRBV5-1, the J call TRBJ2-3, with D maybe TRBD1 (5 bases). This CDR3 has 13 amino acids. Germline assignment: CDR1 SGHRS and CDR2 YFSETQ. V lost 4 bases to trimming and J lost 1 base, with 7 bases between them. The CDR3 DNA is TGCGCCAGCAGCGTAGGGGGCACAGATACGCAGTATTTT. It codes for CASSVGGTDTQYF.

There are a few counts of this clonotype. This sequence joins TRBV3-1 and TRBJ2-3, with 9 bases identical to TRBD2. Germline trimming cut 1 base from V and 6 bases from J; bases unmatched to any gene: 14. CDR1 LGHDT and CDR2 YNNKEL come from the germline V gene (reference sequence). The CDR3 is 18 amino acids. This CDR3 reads CASSQVPPGAGGQDTQYF. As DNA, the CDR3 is TGTGCCAGCAGCCAAGTACCCCCAGGAGCGGGGGGCCAGGATACGCAGTATTTT.

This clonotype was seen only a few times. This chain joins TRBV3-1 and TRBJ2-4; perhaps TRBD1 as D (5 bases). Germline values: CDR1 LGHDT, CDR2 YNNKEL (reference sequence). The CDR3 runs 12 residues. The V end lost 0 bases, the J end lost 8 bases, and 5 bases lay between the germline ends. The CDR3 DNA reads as TGTGCCAGCAGCCAAGAAGGGGACATTCAGTACTTC. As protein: CASSQEGDIQYF.